The next 8 T cell receptor beta chains were all read from a single sample in a study of ipilimumab plus nivolumab after autologous stem cell transplantation. Only in-frame clones appear in the TCRdb table, and some are missing; sequencing was by immunoSEQ multiplex PCR. Of about 16,000 clones in the sample, about 72% were seen once. The sample in question was PBMCs, obtained in a trial of ipilimumab plus nivolumab as post-transplant consolidation. All receptors come from a male donor with diffuse large B-cell lymphoma.

The chain employs TRBV19 and TRBJ2-1; D may be TRBD2 (5 bases). The germline CDR1 and CDR2 sequences are LNHDA and SQIVND (reference sequence). The length of the CDR3 is 15 residues. V was cut by 1 base and J by 8 bases, with 15 bases left in between. CDR3 sequence: CASSIVASMSDEQFF. Here the CDR3 DNA reads TGTGCCAGTAGTATAGTGGCTAGCATGAGCGATGAGCAGTTCTTC.

The chain combines TRBV7-9 with TRBJ2-1; 7 positions agree with TRBD2. Germline V gene sequence: CDR1 SEHNR, CDR2 FQNEAQ (reference sequence). CDR3 size: 14 residues. The V and J ends lost 0 bases and 7 bases, in that order; junction bases with no gene match: 3. The CDR3: CASSLAGGPNEQFF. For the CDR3, the DNA is TGTGCCAGCAGCTTAGCGGGAGGGCCGAATGAGCAGTTCTTC.

The V and J genes are TRBV19 and TRBJ1-2, with 7 bases lining up with TRBD1. CDR3 length equals 17 residues. Germline CDR1 reads LNHDA; CDR2 reads SQIVND (reference sequence). V lost 3 bases to trimming and J lost 5 bases; unmatched junction nucleotides: 15. CDR3 coding DNA: TGTGCCAGTAGTATTAGGCCAACCGGGACAGAGGGATATGGCTACACCTTC. Its protein is CASSIRPTGTEGYGYTF.

This clone has a handful of counts. The V call is TRBV10-2, the J call TRBJ2-2; 7 nucleotides match TRBD2. This CDR3 has 14 residues. J gave up 4 bases and V 6 bases, and 5 bases lay outside the gene matches. Looked up from germline, CDR1 is WSHSY and CDR2 is SAAADI. The CDR3, as DNA: TGCGCCAGCAGGGGGCGGGGGAGCACCGGGGAGCTGTTTTTT. Translation: CASRGRGSTGELFF.

The gene calls are TRBV2 and TRBJ2-2; maybe TRBD1 (5 bases). The CDR3 contains 14 residues. The germline gives CDR1 SNHLY, CDR2 FYNNEI. The V end was cut by 1 base, the J end by 7 bases, with 10 bases between. CDR3: CASSEEGNIGELFF. CDR3 DNA: TGTGCCAGCAGTGAAGAGGGGAATATCGGGGAGCTGTTTTTT.

This clone was detected only once. The chain has TRBV30 and TRBJ2-3; 8 nucleotides align to TRBD2. V gave up 5 bases and J gave up 0 bases; unmatched junction bases: 4. Germline V gene data show CDR1 as GTSNPN and CDR2 as SVGIG (reference sequence). The CDR3 covers 14 residues. The CDR3 bases are TGTGCCTGGGCCTTAGCGGGGAGCACAGATACGCAGTATTTT. It is translated as CAWALAGSTDTQYF.

Here the CDR3 reads CASSWGGREDTQYF. DNA of the CDR3: TGTGCCAGCAGTTGGGGGGGCAGGGAAGATACGCAGTATTTT. The J gene is TRBJ2-3, the V gene TRBV2; D possibly corresponds to TRBD2 (7 bases). CDR3 size: 14 residues. Germline V CDR1 and CDR2: SNHLY, FYNNEI. The V end lost 5 bases, the J end lost 5 bases, and 14 bases lay between the germline ends. Filled out from reference TRBV2 and TRBJ2-3, the complete variable domain reads EPEVTQTPSHQVTQMGQEVILRCVPISNHLYFYWYRQILGQKVEFLVSFYNNEISEKSEIFDDQFSVERPDGSNFTLKIRSTKLEDSAMYFCASSWGGREDTQYFGPGTRLTVL.

Only one count was recorded for this clone. The J gene is TRBJ1-3, the V gene TRBV6-1; D not certain. The V gene lost 2 bases and the J gene lost 4 bases, with 9 bases spanning the gap. The V gene's germline CDR1 is MNHNS and CDR2 SASEGT. This CDR3 is built from 14 residues. The CDR3 DNA follows: TGTGCCAGCAGTGAACAGTGGAGGGGAAACACCATATATTTT. Its protein product is CASSEQWRGNTIYF.